The 5 T cell receptor beta chains listed next were all sequenced from one sample in a study of shared clonotypes between healthy human individuals. The protocol was immunoSEQ multiplex PCR, while the TCRdb copy is restricted to in-frame clones and leaves out a portion. The sample yields more than 2 million clones, approximately 94% seen once. The specimen sequenced was naive CD4+ T cells sorted from blood. As to subset: CD45RA+ positively selected. These receptors all stem from a man aged 18 to 29 in good health.

The chain is built from TRBV5-3 and TRBJ2-7; 10 nucleotides match TRBD1. Being an ORF, TRBV5-3 has a function that is uncertain. The V gene end was trimmed by 3 bases and the J gene end by 3 bases; junction bases not matched to a gene: 3. The CDR3 covers 14 residues. The CDR3 protein is CARSSWDRGYEQYF. DNA of the CDR3: TGTGCCAGAAGCTCCTGGGACAGGGGCTACGAGCAGTACTTC.

The chain couples TRBV19 to TRBJ1-2; 8 bases map to TRBD1. From germline, CDR1 is LNHDA and CDR2 SQIVND (reference sequence). V lost 7 bases, J lost 5 bases, and 3 bases stayed unmatched. The CDR3 contains 12 residues. CDR3 residues: CASTDREYGYTF. The CDR3 DNA sequence: TGTGCCAGTACGGACAGGGAGTATGGCTACACCTTC.

The chain couples TRBV21-1 to TRBJ2-4. TRBV21-1 is noted as a pseudogene. The CDR3 spans 16 residues. The chain's CDR3 is CASSKGRVRAKNIQYF. The CDR3 DNA reads TGTGCCAGCAGCAAAGGTAGGGTGAGGGCCAAAAACATTCAGTACTTC.

This clone was observed a single time. The chain links TRBV30 to TRBJ2-7, with 10 positions matching TRBD2. Trimming at V came to 4 bases and at J to 10 bases, leaving 10 bases not matched to a gene. CDR3 length: 13 amino acids. Germline V CDR1 and CDR2: GTSNPN, SVGIG (reference sequence). The CDR3 coding sequence is TGTGCCTGGACGTCGGGCCTAGCGGGAGATCAGTACTTC. It translates to CAWTSGLAGDQYF. The variable domain in full, with the rest retrieved from reference TRBV30 and TRBJ2-7, is SQTIHQWPATLVQPVGSPLSLECTVEGTSNPNLYWYRQAAGRGLQLLFYSVGIGQISSEVPQNLSASRPQDRQFILSSKKLLLSDSGFYLCAWTSGLAGDQYFGPGTRLTVT.

Points on this clone: Other DNA sequences in this specimen translate into the identical CDR3. The CDR3 here is CASRVSNQPQHF. In nucleotides, the CDR3 is TGTGCCAGTCGAGTCAGCAATCAGCCCCAGCATTTT. The chain joins TRBV28 to TRBJ1-5; D call uncertain. V was clipped by 9 bases and J by 1 base, with 7 bases between them. This CDR3 region has 12 residues. Germline assignment: CDR1 MDHEN and CDR2 SYDVKM.